One and the same sample provided the 20 T cell receptor beta chains below, sequenced in a study of T cell responses to AZD1222 COVID-19 vaccine. Assay: immunoSEQ multiplex PCR; the TCRdb copy retains only in-frame clones and omits some. The sample lists some 120,000 clones, 88% seen once, with roughly 4% in the top ten. The sample was peripheral blood, taken on day 0 of AZD1222 vaccination. These receptor sequences come from an adult in good health.

This sequence joins TRBV11-3 and TRBJ1-1; no reliable D call. The CDR3 covers 14 residues. V lost 7 bases and J 1 base, leaving 13 bases between the germline ends. Germline CDR1 and CDR2: SGHNT and YENEEA. This chain's CDR3 is CASNSIRTNTEAFF. As DNA, the CDR3 is TGTGCCAGCAACTCTATACGGACGAACACTGAAGCTTTCTTT.

The gene calls are TRBV9 and TRBJ2-7; TRBD2 matches at 8 bases. In germline, CDR1 is SGDLS, CDR2 YYNGEE. The CDR3 extends over 12 amino acids. Unmatched junction bases numbered 3, after V lost 4 bases and J lost 6 bases. The CDR3 nucleotides are TGTGCCAGCAGCATGGCGGGGGGCGAGCAGTACTTC. Translation gives CASSMAGGEQYF.

This clone was counted a single time. The chain carries TRBV18 and TRBJ2-7; D assignment may be TRBD1 or TRBD2 (6 bases each). CDR3 length equals 14 residues. Germline CDR1 reads KGHSH; CDR2 reads LQKENI. V lost 3 bases, J lost 4 bases, and 13 bases lay in between. CDR3 sequence reads: CASSPGRGQYEQYF. The CDR3 coding sequence is TGTGCCAGCTCACCGGGTCGGGGGCAGTACGAGCAGTACTTC.

This chain connects TRBV18 to TRBJ1-1, with D maybe TRBD1 (5 bases). The germline V and J ends were trimmed by 2 bases and 3 bases, with 13 bases remaining between them. The CDR3 length is 15 residues. Germline values: CDR1 KGHSH, CDR2 LQKENI. The DNA for the CDR3 is TGTGCCAGCTCACCATCACGGGGCAGGGACACTGAAGCTTTCTTT. The encoded protein is CASSPSRGRDTEAFF.

The V and J genes are TRBV5-1 and TRBJ2-3; D remains unclear. Looked up from germline, CDR1 is SGHRS and CDR2 is YFSETQ. The CDR3 runs to 14 residues. Trimming pared 1 base from V and 2 bases from J, leaving 8 bases between. The CDR3 DNA reads TGCGCCAGCAGCTTGTTGCAGATCACAGATACGCAGTATTTT. It codes for CASSLLQITDTQYF.

This clone was seen a single time. The chain employs TRBV29-1 and TRBJ1-6; tentatively, D is TRBD1 (6 bases). Germline CDR1 is SQVTM and CDR2 is ANQGSEA. With 3 bases removed from V and 5 bases from J, the gap between germline ends came to 8 bases. The CDR3 is 13 amino acids. The CDR3 loop is CSVEGQDNSPLHF. The CDR3, as DNA: TGCAGCGTTGAGGGACAAGATAATTCACCCCTCCACTTT. The full variable domain, its missing parts supplied by reference TRBV29-1 and TRBJ1-6, is SAVISQKPSRDICQRGTSLTIQCQVDSQVTMMFWYRQQPGQSLTLIATANQGSEATYESGFVIDKFPISRPNLTFSTLTVSNMSPEDSSIYLCSVEGQDNSPLHFGNGTRLTVT.

J is TRBJ1-2 and V is TRBV11-1; 7 bases match TRBD1. The CDR3 runs 15 residues. J lost 0 bases, V lost 7 bases, and 8 bases had no gene match. Germline lookup yields CDR1 SGHAT and CDR2 FQDESV (reference sequence). The CDR3 coding sequence is TGTGCCAGCACCACCGACAGGGTCTCTAACTATGGCTACACCTTC. Translated: CASTTDRVSNYGYTF.

This clone is a singleton in its sample. This chain connects TRBV5-1 to TRBJ2-2, with D perhaps assigned TRBD1 or TRBD2 (6 bases each). CDR3 length: 16 residues. V was shortened by 0 bases and J by 5 bases, with 14 bases between the two germline ends. Germline V CDR1 and CDR2: SGHRS, YFSETQ. This CDR3 is CASSLEPGAQTGELFF. The CDR3 nucleotides read TGCGCCAGCAGCTTGGAACCGGGGGCGCAAACCGGGGAGCTGTTTTTT.

The chain carries TRBV24-1 and TRBJ1-5; the D gene is possibly TRBD1 (6 bases). This CDR3 spans 16 amino acids. Trimming removed 3 bases at V and 6 bases at J, with 17 bases between. Per the germline V gene, CDR1 is KGHDR and CDR2 is SFDVKD. CDR3 coding DNA: TGTGCCACCAGTGATGTAGGGGGGGTGAATAGTCAGCCCCAGCATTTT. Encoded protein: CATSDVGGVNSQPQHF.

This chain uses TRBV11-2 with TRBJ1-4; D remains unclear. The CDR3 loop spans 12 amino acids. The germline gives CDR1 SGHAT, CDR2 FQNNGV. With 2 bases removed from V and 8 bases from J, the gap between germline ends came to 6 bases. As DNA, the CDR3 is TGTGCCAGCAGCTTACGGTCCGAAAAACTGTTTTTT. Its translation: CASSLRSEKLFF.

The chain has TRBV2 and TRBJ2-2, with no clear D. Germline V gene lookup returns CDR1 SNHLY and CDR2 FYNNEI. The CDR3 has 13 residues. Trimming took off 0 bases at V and 5 bases at J, with 4 bases between the two ends. This CDR3 reads CASSEARTGELFF. The CDR3 DNA follows: TGTGCCAGCAGTGAAGCGAGGACCGGGGAGCTGTTTTTT.

V usage is TRBV6-5 and J usage is TRBJ1-2; maybe TRBD1 (6 bases). V was cut by 4 bases and J by 4 bases, with 16 bases left in between. Germline lookup yields CDR1 MNHEY and CDR2 SVGAGI. The CDR3 has 15 residues. This CDR3 is CASSSPWTAFYGYTF. The CDR3 DNA is TGTGCCAGCAGTTCCCCCTGGACAGCCTTCTATGGCTACACCTTC.

The V gene is TRBV18, the J gene TRBJ2-3, with D maybe TRBD1 (5 bases). This CDR3 has 15 residues. V dropped 2 bases and J dropped 2 bases, with 11 bases sitting between them. Germline V gene lookup returns CDR1 KGHSH and CDR2 LQKENI. This chain's CDR3 is CASSPRQGFTDTQYF. Written as DNA, the CDR3 is TGTGCCAGCTCACCAAGGCAGGGATTCACAGATACGCAGTATTTT.

The chain is built from TRBV3-1 (or the pseudogene TRBV3-2) and TRBJ1-3, with D unclear. The germline V gene has CDR1 LGHDT and CDR2 YNNKEL (reference sequence). This CDR3 is 13 amino acids long. V was pared by 1 base and J by 4 bases, with 5 bases between. The CDR3 is CASSQGVGNTIYF. Written as DNA, the CDR3 is TGTGCCAGCAGCCAAGGGGTAGGAAACACCATATATTTT.

This chain uses TRBV28 with TRBJ1-2; D call uncertain. The length of the CDR3 is 13 residues. Germline V gene data show CDR1 as MDHEN and CDR2 as SYDVKM. V lost 7 bases and J 1 base, leaving 10 bases between the germline ends. CDR3 DNA: TGTGCCAGCACCAGACCGGTTAACTATGGCTACACCTTC. This gives the protein CASTRPVNYGYTF.

The CDR3 here is CASSFYKQSSYEQYF. The CDR3 region has the DNA TGTGCCAGCAGTTTCTACAAGCAGAGCTCCTACGAGCAGTACTTC. This chain uses TRBV27 with TRBJ2-7; D remains ambiguous. Germline values: CDR1 MNHEY, CDR2 SMNVEV (reference sequence). V was shortened by 3 bases and J by 0 bases, with 12 bases between the two germline ends. The length of the CDR3 is 15 residues.

The chain employs TRBV6-5 and TRBJ1-2; the D is unclear. Germline V gene sequence: CDR1 MNHEY, CDR2 SVGAGI. The CDR3 has 13 amino acids. Trimming stripped 0 bases from V and 3 bases from J, with 5 bases between. The CDR3 reads CASSYSTDYGYTF. CDR3 in DNA: TGTGCCAGCAGTTACTCCACGGACTATGGCTACACCTTC.

The chain recombines TRBV6-1 with TRBJ1-5; 9 bases are a match to TRBD1. CDR3 length: 15 residues. The J segment lost 4 bases and the V segment lost 5 bases, leaving 6 bases of the junction unmatched. Per the germline V gene, CDR1 is MNHNS and CDR2 is SASEGT. The CDR3 DNA reads TGTGCCAGCAGTCCGTTAGGACAGGGGAATCAGCCCCAGCATTTT. Translating it yields CASSPLGQGNQPQHF.

This chain connects TRBV10-3 to TRBJ1-1, with a tentative D call TRBD1 (5 bases). V shed 0 bases and J shed 3 bases, with 11 bases lying between them. CDR1 is ENHRY, CDR2 SYGVKD, per germline. CDR3 length: 15 amino acids. DNA of the CDR3: TGTGCCATCAGTGAGTCGGGACGGAGGGACACTGAAGCTTTCTTT. It codes for CAISESGRRDTEAFF.

This clone appeared a single time. The V and J genes are TRBV5-6 and TRBJ2-3, with D tentatively TRBD1 (5 bases). Trimming shortened V by 4 bases and J by 4 bases, and 10 bases separated the two germline ends. The CDR3 is 13 amino acids. Germline CDR1 reads SGHDT; CDR2 reads YYEEEE. The CDR3 loop is CASSPVGADTQYF. The CDR3 DNA sequence: TGTGCCAGCAGCCCCGTAGGGGCAGATACGCAGTATTTT.